The 20 T cell receptor beta chains below all came from one sample that was sequenced in a study of patients and donors after allogeneic stem cell transplantation. TCRdb re-called the RT-PCR reads with MiXCR, one entry per CDR3 protein. This table holds about 200,000 distinct CDR3 sequences, around two fifths found once. The sequencing sample was made of blood, either unsorted or a sorted T cell fraction (not recorded which). These receptors originate from a human donor who was either an allogeneic HSCT recipient or a stem cell or donor lymphocyte infusion donor (not recorded which). It is not recorded whose cells these are; they may come from a transplant donor.

V usage is TRBV12-3 or TRBV12-4 and J usage is TRBJ2-1, with 13 bases matching TRBD2. The CDR3 is 15 residues long. Trimming at V came to 0 bases and at J to 15 bases, leaving 8 bases not matched to a gene. CDR3 nucleotides: TGTGCCAGCAGTTTAGCGACTAGCGGGAGGCGTCGGGCGTTCTTC. As protein: CASSLATSGRRRAFF.

This clonotype was seen once. The chain links TRBV2 to TRBJ2-7; 10 nucleotides agree with TRBD1. CDR3 length: 14 residues. CDR1 and CDR2 from the germline V gene are SNHLY and FYNNEI. Trimming at V came to 10 bases and at J to 6 bases, leaving 12 bases not matched to a gene. The CDR3 DNA reads TGTGCCACCAGAGGAGGGACAGGGGCCTTCGAGCAGTACTTC. It translates to CATRGGTGAFEQYF.

V and J are TRBV6-5 and TRBJ1-6; TRBD1 matches 8 bases. The CDR3 sequence is 16 residues long. The J segment lost 11 bases and the V segment lost 6 bases, leaving 15 bases of the junction unmatched. Germline V gene lookup returns CDR1 MNHEY and CDR2 SVGAGI. Here the CDR3 reads CASRRDIDRGGTPLHF. CDR3 DNA: TGTGCCAGCAGACGCGACATTGACAGGGGAGGGACACCCCTCCACTTT.

J is TRBJ2-3 and V is TRBV30; D unresolved. The germline V gene has CDR1 GTSNPN and CDR2 SVGIG (reference sequence). Between the trimmed V and J ends, which lost 0 bases and 0 bases, there was a span of 13 bases. The CDR3 has 16 amino acids. In DNA form, the CDR3 reads TGTGCCTGGAGTGTAGTGGGGTTTGGGAGCACAGATACGCAGTATTTT. This codes for CAWSVVGFGSTDTQYF.

The chain has TRBV4-3 and TRBJ1-1; a possible D gene is TRBD1 (6 bases). The CDR3 loop spans 12 amino acids. The germline CDR1 and CDR2 sequences are LGHNA and YSLEER. V lost 2 bases and J 11 bases, leaving 12 bases between the germline ends. CDR3 in DNA: TGCGCCAGCAGCCAAACCACAGGGAAGGCTTTCTTT. Its translation is CASSQTTGKAFF.

A few counts support this clonotype. CDR3: CASSWSANTGELFF. CDR3 DNA sequence: TGTGCCAGCAGTTGGAGTGCGAACACCGGGGAGCTGTTTTTT. The chain uses TRBV6-5 and TRBJ2-2; D gene unclear. Germline-derived CDR1 and CDR2 are MNHEY and SVGAGI. This CDR3 is built from 14 residues. The germline V and J ends were trimmed by 4 bases and 0 bases, with 6 bases remaining between them.

The rearrangement links TRBV27 to TRBJ2-6; no firm D call. The germline V and J ends were trimmed by 2 bases and 0 bases, with 5 bases remaining between them. This CDR3 region has 15 residues. Germline CDR1 is MNHEY and CDR2 is SMNVEV (reference sequence). DNA for the CDR3: TGTGCCAGCAGTTTACCAGGCTCTGGGGCCAACGTCCTGACTTTC. Translated, it gives CASSLPGSGANVLTF.

This clonotype was detected only a few times. CDR3 residues: CASIPVTGAGTEAFF. CDR3 nucleotides: TGTGCCAGCATACCCGTGACGGGGGCGGGGACTGAAGCTTTCTTT. The genes are TRBV12-3 or TRBV12-4 and TRBJ1-1, with a weak D call TRBD1 (6 bases). The CDR3 contains 15 residues. V gave up 7 bases and J gave up 5 bases, with 20 bases separating them.

The rearrangement joins TRBV20-1 to TRBJ2-3, with TRBD2 identical over 14 bases. Germline CDR1 is DFQATT and CDR2 is SNEGSKA (reference sequence). With V trimmed by 5 bases and J by 1 base, 8 bases remained unmatched. CDR3 length equals 17 residues. The CDR3 DNA reads as TGCAGTGCTTTGCGACTAGCGGGAGGGCCCGGCACAGATACGCAGTATTTT. The encoded protein is CSALRLAGGPGTDTQYF.

A few counts support this clonotype. The CDR3 is CASSLFDRPGGKLFF. The CDR3 DNA reads TGTGCCAGCAGCTTATTCGACAGGCCCGGGGGAAAACTGTTTTTT. J is TRBJ1-4 and V is TRBV7-8; D is perhaps TRBD1 (6 bases). Germline CDR1 reads SGHVS; CDR2 reads FQNEAQ. V was shortened by 2 bases and J by 10 bases, with 17 bases between the two germline ends. This CDR3 comprises 15 residues.

The V gene is TRBV5-6, the J gene TRBJ2-3, with D possibly matching TRBD1 (6 bases). Trimming stripped 0 bases from V and 0 bases from J, with 8 bases between. The CDR3 has 15 residues. From germline, CDR1 is SGHDT and CDR2 YYEEEE. CDR3 amino acids: CASSLVGASTDTQYF. The CDR3 region has the DNA TGTGCCAGCAGCTTGGTGGGGGCTAGCACAGATACGCAGTATTTT.

This clonotype was detected a few times. Written as DNA, the CDR3 is TGCAGCGTTGAAGATAATCATGCGGGATACTATGGCTACACCTTC. Amino acids: CSVEDNHAGYYGYTF. The chain employs TRBV29-1 and TRBJ1-2; D remains unclear. In germline, CDR1 is SQVTM, CDR2 ANQGSEA. This CDR3 region has 15 residues. V dropped 0 bases and J dropped 3 bases, with 14 bases sitting between them.

This clonotype has only a few counts. The chain combines TRBV6-1 with TRBJ2-7; the D is unclear. The CDR3 loop spans 12 amino acids. Germline V gene data show CDR1 as MNHNS and CDR2 as SASEGT. Between the trimmed V and J ends, which lost 8 bases and 5 bases, there was a span of 13 bases. CDR3 protein: CASGTALHEQYF. The CDR3 DNA reads TGTGCCAGCGGAACAGCTCTCCACGAGCAGTACTTC.

About this clonotype: A read error may account for a junction end that differs from germline. This chain links TRBV5-1 with TRBJ1-1; no clear D. Germline V CDR1 and CDR2: SGHRS, YFSETQ. There are 13 residues in the CDR3. The CDR3 protein is CASSAIVNTQAFF. In DNA, the CDR3 is TGCGCCAGCAGCGCGATCGTTAACACTCAAGCTTTCTTT.

This clonotype was counted a few times. The chain recombines TRBV28 with TRBJ1-4; 7 bases match TRBD1. V dropped 3 bases and J dropped 3; count of bases not matched to a gene: 7. The CDR3 is 16 amino acids. Germline V gene data show CDR1 as MDHEN and CDR2 as SYDVKM. The chain's CDR3 is CASSLRQGGPNEKLFF. CDR3 nucleotides: TGTGCCAGCAGTTTGAGACAGGGCGGACCTAATGAAAAACTGTTTTTT. The full variable domain, with the rest looked up from reference TRBV28 and TRBJ1-4, is DVKVTQSSRYLVKRTGEKVFLECVQDMDHENMFWYRQDPGLGLRLIYFSYDVKMKEKGDIPEGYSVSREKKERFSLILESASTNQTSMYLCASSLRQGGPNEKLFFGSGTQLSVL.

This clonotype has just a few counts. V usage is TRBV9 and J usage is TRBJ1-2, with D uncertain. The CDR3 has 14 amino acids. V lost 4 bases and J lost 8, with 18 bases in between. CDR1 SGDLS and CDR2 YYNGEE come from the germline V gene. The CDR3 protein is CASSSSHKPEGYTF. DNA for the CDR3: TGTGCCAGCAGCTCGAGCCACAAACCCGAGGGCTACACCTTC.

The gene calls are TRBV7-2 and TRBJ2-1, with 7 positions matching TRBD2. V lost 5 bases to trimming and J lost 1 base; unmatched junction nucleotides: 5. CDR3 size: 15 residues. Germline loops: CDR1 SGHTA, CDR2 FQGNSA. CDR3 in DNA: TGTGCCAGCAGCCCGGGGGGACTTTCCTACAATGAGCAGTTCTTC. Its translation: CASSPGGLSYNEQFF.

This clonotype has a single count. The CDR3: CASSGEIGTTLHF. In DNA, the CDR3 is TGTGCCAGCAGTGGGGAGATAGGTACTACCCTCCACTTT. The J gene is TRBJ1-6, the V gene TRBV25-1; no definite D call. CDR1 MGHDK and CDR2 SYGVNS come from the germline V gene. V lost 4 bases and J 14 bases, leaving 15 bases between the germline ends. This CDR3 region has 13 residues. The full variable domain, its missing parts supplied by reference TRBV25-1 and TRBJ1-6, is EADIYQTPRYLVIGTGKKITLECSQTMGHDKMYWYQQDPGMELHLIHYSYGVNSTEKGDLSSESTVSRIRTEHFPLTLESARPSHTSQYLCASSGEIGTTLHFGNGTRLTVT.

The chain carries TRBV9 and TRBJ2-1; 7 bases align to TRBD1. V gave up 4 bases and J gave up 5 bases; unmatched junction bases: 15. The CDR3 length is 17 residues. Germline assignment: CDR1 SGDLS and CDR2 YYNGEE. The CDR3 bases are TGTGCCAGCAGCTCCCCCCTCGACAGGGTAATAGACAATGAGCAGTTCTTC. The encoded protein is CASSSPLDRVIDNEQFF.

This chain links TRBV5-1 with TRBJ2-7, with 8 bases fitting TRBD1. Unmatched junction bases numbered 5, after V lost 1 base and J lost 2 bases. The CDR3 is made up of 15 amino acids. Germline V lookup: CDR1 SGHRS, CDR2 YFSETQ. The CDR3 region has the DNA TGCGCCAGCAGCTTGATCCGGGACAGGCCCTACGAGCAGTACTTC. Its protein is CASSLIRDRPYEQYF.